This entry features one TCR beta chain sequence. The data belong to a study of blood T cells in healthy people across ages. Through a sample-barcoded 5' primer and a J-beta primer mix, a second PCR was run for roughly 6 to 12 cycles. MiXCR, applied by TCRdb to the 5' RACE reads, yields one record per CDR3 protein. This table holds approximately 730,000 distinct CDR3 sequences, about 55% found once. CDR3 length equals 14 residues. Trimming cost V 0 bases and J 6 bases, with 9 bases left between them. Germline assignment: CDR1 DFQATT and CDR2 SNEGSKA (reference sequence). Sequencing was carried out using blood. The chain links TRBV20-1 to TRBJ1-6, with D unresolved. This receptor was obtained from an elderly man in good health. The CDR3 DNA is TGCAGTGCTAGAGAGACGGCCTTTAATTCACCCCTCCACTTT. Its translation: CSARETAFNSPLHF.